Listed below are T cell receptor beta chains from one sample, sequenced in a study of neoadjuvant anti-PD-1 for oral cavity cancer. TCRdb's table, derived via immunoSEQ multiplex PCR, lists solely in-frame clones and lacks some. Here the sample spans about 62,000 clones, roughly 84% being singletons. The source material was PBMCs, sampled before nivolumab (anti-PD-1) treatment. The receptor set was obtained from a person between 40 and 79 years old with oral cavity squamous cell carcinoma. Each CDR3 is given with its conserved first and last residue. A D gene is named only where the DNA matches it firmly. Some rows mark clone size as missing; the rest say once, few, many or name a class of expanded clone.

CDR3nt: TGTGCCAGCAGCCCATCTAGGGGGGCAGGTACTGAAGCTTTCTTT; CDR3aa: CASSPSRGAGTEAFF; j_gene: TRBJ1-1; abundance: -; v_gene: TRBV7-6; d_gene: -
CDR3nt: TGCGCCAGCAGCTTGGTACTAGCGGGAGGAGGTGAGCAGTTCTTC; CDR3aa: CASSLVLAGGGEQFF; j_gene: TRBJ2-1; abundance: -; v_gene: TRBV5-1; d_gene: TRBD2
CDR3nt: TGTGCCAGCAGCGGGACCGCGGGCTATGGCTACACCTTC; CDR3aa: CASSGTAGYGYTF; j_gene: TRBJ1-2; abundance: -; v_gene: TRBV27; d_gene: -
CDR3nt: TGTGCCAGCAGCGTAGTCTCGGACACTGAAGCTTTCTTT; CDR3aa: CASSVVSDTEAFF; j_gene: TRBJ1-1; abundance: -; v_gene: TRBV9; d_gene: -
CDR3nt: TGTGCCAGCAGCCCCCGTGGAGGGTTGAACACTGAAGCTTTCTTT; CDR3aa: CASSPRGGLNTEAFF; j_gene: TRBJ1-1; abundance: -; v_gene: TRBV5-5; d_gene: -
CDR3nt: TGTGCCAGCAGCTTACAGGGGGCGCGATATGGCTACACCTTC; CDR3aa: CASSLQGARYGYTF; j_gene: TRBJ1-2; abundance: -; v_gene: TRBV7-2; d_gene: TRBD1
CDR3nt: TGTGCTAGTGGACGGGACTCCGGGACAGAGTTCTTC; CDR3aa: CASGRDSGTEFF; j_gene: TRBJ2-1; abundance: -; v_gene: TRBV12-5; d_gene: -
CDR3nt: TGTGCCAGCAGCCAAGGCCCTTGGGCAGGGGGCGACTATGGCTACACCTTC; CDR3aa: CASSQGPWAGGDYGYTF; j_gene: TRBJ1-2; abundance: -; v_gene: TRBV14; d_gene: TRBD1
CDR3nt: TGTGCCAGCAGCTTACAGGTTATTTCGCCTGAGCGGGATGGCTACACCTTC; CDR3aa: CASSLQVISPERDGYTF; j_gene: TRBJ1-2; abundance: -; v_gene: TRBV5-5; d_gene: -
CDR3nt: TGTGCCAGCAGCGTAATGGCAGGAACCGGGGAGCTGTTTTTT; CDR3aa: CASSVMAGTGELFF; j_gene: TRBJ2-2; abundance: medium-sized; v_gene: TRBV9; d_gene: -
CDR3nt: TGTGCCACCAGCAGAGAGAGGAACAGCCCCTATGGCTACACCTTC; CDR3aa: CATSRERNSPYGYTF; j_gene: TRBJ1-2; abundance: few; v_gene: TRBV15; d_gene: -
CDR3nt: TGTGCCAGCAGTTTAACGGCAGGGACTGGCTACACCTTC; CDR3aa: CASSLTAGTGYTF; j_gene: TRBJ1-2; abundance: -; v_gene: TRBV28; d_gene: -
CDR3nt: TGTGCCAGCAGTGACCCCGGGTTAATGAACACTGAAGCTTTCTTT; CDR3aa: CASSDPGLMNTEAFF; j_gene: TRBJ1-1; abundance: -; v_gene: TRBV25-1; d_gene: -
CDR3nt: TGTGCCATCAGTGGGGGACAGCGAGAGACCCAGTACTTC; CDR3aa: CAISGGQRETQYF; j_gene: TRBJ2-5; abundance: -; v_gene: TRBV10-3; d_gene: TRBD1
CDR3nt: TGTGCCAGCAGTGGCGACAGGGGCAGGAATGAGCAGTTCTTC; CDR3aa: CASSGDRGRNEQFF; j_gene: TRBJ2-1; abundance: once; v_gene: TRBV6-1; d_gene: TRBD1
CDR3nt: TGCGCCAGCAGCTCGGACCGAACCTACGAGCAGTACTTC; CDR3aa: CASSSDRTYEQYF; j_gene: TRBJ2-7; abundance: -; v_gene: TRBV5-1; d_gene: -
CDR3nt: TGTGCCAGCAGTTTAGCGACAGGGGGCATTTTTTCACCCCTCCACTTT; CDR3aa: CASSLATGGIFSPLHF; j_gene: TRBJ1-6; abundance: -; v_gene: TRBV6-5; d_gene: TRBD1
CDR3nt: TGTGCCAGCAGTGACAATAGCAATCAGCCCCAGCATTTT; CDR3aa: CASSDNSNQPQHF; j_gene: TRBJ1-5; abundance: -; v_gene: TRBV6-1; d_gene: -
CDR3nt: TGTGCCAGCAGCTTGGGGGAACAGTCCACAGATACGCAGTATTTT; CDR3aa: CASSLGEQSTDTQYF; j_gene: TRBJ2-3; abundance: -; v_gene: TRBV7-9; d_gene: -
CDR3nt: TGCACCAGACAGGGCATGAACACTGAAGCTTTCTTT; CDR3aa: CTRQGMNTEAFF; j_gene: TRBJ1-1; abundance: -; v_gene: TRBV1; d_gene: -
CDR3nt: TGTGCCAGCAGCCTCGAGCGGGAGTGGGCCCAAGAGACCCAGTACTTC; CDR3aa: CASSLEREWAQETQYF; j_gene: TRBJ2-5; abundance: -; v_gene: TRBV5-4; d_gene: TRBD2
CDR3nt: TGTGCCAGCAGTGCGGGCGCGGGTCAGCCCCAGCATTTT; CDR3aa: CASSAGAGQPQHF; j_gene: TRBJ1-5; abundance: many; v_gene: TRBV6-1; d_gene: -
CDR3nt: TGCGCCAGCAGCCGGCTAGACAGGGCGGATTCCGGGGAGCTGTTTTTT; CDR3aa: CASSRLDRADSGELFF; j_gene: TRBJ2-2; abundance: -; v_gene: TRBV4-1; d_gene: TRBD1
CDR3nt: TGTGCCAGCAGTTACGCGGCGGTACCAGATACGCAGTATTTT; CDR3aa: CASSYAAVPDTQYF; j_gene: TRBJ2-3; abundance: -; v_gene: TRBV6-5; d_gene: -
CDR3nt: TGCGCCAGCAGCAATAGCCTAGCGGGGGGGCGAACAGATACGCAGTATTTT; CDR3aa: CASSNSLAGGRTDTQYF; j_gene: TRBJ2-3; abundance: -; v_gene: TRBV5-1; d_gene: TRBD2
CDR3nt: TGTGCCAGCAGCGTAGGTTCGACTAGCGGGTCCTACGAGCAGTACTTC; CDR3aa: CASSVGSTSGSYEQYF; j_gene: TRBJ2-7; abundance: -; v_gene: TRBV9; d_gene: TRBD2
CDR3nt: TGCGCCAGCAGGAAGATCGGGACAGGAGGAACTGAAGCTTTCTTT; CDR3aa: CASRKIGTGGTEAFF; j_gene: TRBJ1-1; abundance: -; v_gene: TRBV10-2; d_gene: TRBD1
CDR3nt: TGTGCCAGCACGGTCCAGGGCCCTCCATACGAGCAGTACTTC; CDR3aa: CASTVQGPPYEQYF; j_gene: TRBJ2-7; abundance: -; v_gene: TRBV28; d_gene: -
CDR3nt: TGTGCCAGCAGTTTCAGGGGGAAAGCTTTCTTT; CDR3aa: CASSFRGKAFF; j_gene: TRBJ1-1; abundance: -; v_gene: TRBV6-5; d_gene: TRBD1
CDR3nt: TGCAACGCGGACAGGGCTACTACTTACAATGAGCAGTTCTTC; CDR3aa: CNADRATTYNEQFF; j_gene: TRBJ2-1; abundance: -; v_gene: TRBV29-1; d_gene: TRBD1
CDR3nt: TGTGCCAGCATCTGGACTAGCGGTTCCTACGAGCAGTACTTC; CDR3aa: CASIWTSGSYEQYF; j_gene: TRBJ2-7; abundance: once; v_gene: TRBV6-5; d_gene: TRBD2